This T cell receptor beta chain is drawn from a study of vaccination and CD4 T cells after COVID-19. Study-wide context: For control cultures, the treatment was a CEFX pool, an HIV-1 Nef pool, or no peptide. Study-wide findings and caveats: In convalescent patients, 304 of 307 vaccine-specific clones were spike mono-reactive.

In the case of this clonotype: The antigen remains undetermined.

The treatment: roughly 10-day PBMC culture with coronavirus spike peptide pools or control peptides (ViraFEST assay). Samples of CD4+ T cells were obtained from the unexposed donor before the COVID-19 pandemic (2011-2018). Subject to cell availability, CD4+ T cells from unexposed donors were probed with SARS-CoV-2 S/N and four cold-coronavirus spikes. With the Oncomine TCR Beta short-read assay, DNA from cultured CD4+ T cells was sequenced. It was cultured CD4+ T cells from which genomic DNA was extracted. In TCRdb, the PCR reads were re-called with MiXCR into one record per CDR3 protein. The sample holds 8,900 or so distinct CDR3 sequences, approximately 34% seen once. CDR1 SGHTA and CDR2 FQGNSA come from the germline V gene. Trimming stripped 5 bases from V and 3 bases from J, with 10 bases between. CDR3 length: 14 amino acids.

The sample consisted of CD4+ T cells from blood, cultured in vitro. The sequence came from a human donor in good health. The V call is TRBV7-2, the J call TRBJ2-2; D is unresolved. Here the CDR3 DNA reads TGTGCCAGCAGCCCCCGACTTGACACCGGGGAGCTGTTTTTT. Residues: CASSPRLDTGELFF.